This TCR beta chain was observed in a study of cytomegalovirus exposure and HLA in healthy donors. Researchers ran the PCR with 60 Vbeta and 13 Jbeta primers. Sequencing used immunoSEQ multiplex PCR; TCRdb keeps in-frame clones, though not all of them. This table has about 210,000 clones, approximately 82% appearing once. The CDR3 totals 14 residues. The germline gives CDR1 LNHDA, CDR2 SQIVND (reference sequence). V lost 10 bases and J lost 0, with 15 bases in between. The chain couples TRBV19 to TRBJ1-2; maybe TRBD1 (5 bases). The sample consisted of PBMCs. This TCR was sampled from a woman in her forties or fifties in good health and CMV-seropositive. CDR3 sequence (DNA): TGTGCCACTACTGGGGCGTCCGCTAACTATGGCTACACCTTC. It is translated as CATTGASANYGYTF. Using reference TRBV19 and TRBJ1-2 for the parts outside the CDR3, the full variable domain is DGGITQSPKYLFRKEGQNVTLSCEQNLNHDAMYWYRQDPGQGLRLIYYSQIVNDFQKGDIAEGYSVSREKKESFPLTVTSAQKNPTAFYLCATTGASANYGYTFGSGTRLTVV.